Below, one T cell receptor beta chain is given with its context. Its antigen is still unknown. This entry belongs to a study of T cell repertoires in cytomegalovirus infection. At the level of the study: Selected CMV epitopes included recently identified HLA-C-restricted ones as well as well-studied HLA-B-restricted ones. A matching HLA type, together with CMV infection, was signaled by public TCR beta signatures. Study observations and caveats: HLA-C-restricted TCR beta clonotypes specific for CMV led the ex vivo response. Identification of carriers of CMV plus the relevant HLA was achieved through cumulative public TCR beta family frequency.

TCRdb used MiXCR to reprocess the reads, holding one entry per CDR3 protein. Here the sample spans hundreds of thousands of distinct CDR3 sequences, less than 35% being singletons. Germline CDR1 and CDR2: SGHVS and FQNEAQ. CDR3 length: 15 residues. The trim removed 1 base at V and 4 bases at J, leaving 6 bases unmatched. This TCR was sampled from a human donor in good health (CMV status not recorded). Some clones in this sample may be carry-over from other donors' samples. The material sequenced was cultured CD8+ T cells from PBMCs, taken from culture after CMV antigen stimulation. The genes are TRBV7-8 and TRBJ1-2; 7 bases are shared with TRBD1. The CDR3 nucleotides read TGTGCCAGCAGCTTAGGCCCGGGACAGCGCTATGGCTACACCTTC. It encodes CASSLGPGQRYGYTF. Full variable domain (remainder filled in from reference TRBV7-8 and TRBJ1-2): GAGVSQSPRYKVAKRGQDVALRCDPISGHVSLFWYQQALGQGPEFLTYFQNEAQLDKSGLPSDRFFAERPEGSVSTLKIQRTQQEDSAVYLCASSLGPGQRYGYTFGSGTRLTVV.